This passage covers 2 T cell receptor beta chains from one sample sequenced in a study of shared clonotypes between healthy human individuals. Sequencing was performed with immunoSEQ multiplex PCR; in TCRdb, only in-frame clones are kept and a portion is missing. Of approximately 2.3 million clones listed, 85% to 95% are singletons. The material sequenced was naive CD4+ T cells from PBMCs. Indicated subset: CD45RA+ positively selected. The receptors shown here come from a man aged 18 to 30 in good health. Some clones in this sample may be carry-over from other donors' samples.

The CDR3 bases are TGTGCCAGCAGCGTAGCCGGCAGCCTAAATGAAAAACTGTTTTTT. Its protein is CASSVAGSLNEKLFF. The chain links TRBV9 to TRBJ1-4, with D hard to call. The V gene's germline CDR1 is SGDLS and CDR2 YYNGEE. V was shortened by 0 bases and J by 5 bases, with 11 bases between the two germline ends. This CDR3 has 15 amino acids.

The rearrangement links TRBV5-1 to TRBJ2-3; 11 bases align to TRBD2. V shed 5 bases, J shed 5 bases, and the junction held 4 bases outside the gene matches. Germline CDR1 and CDR2: SGHRS and YFSETQ. CDR3 length: 14 residues. The CDR3: CASRFSGRGDTQYF. CDR3 bases: TGCGCCAGCAGGTTTAGCGGGAGGGGAGATACGCAGTATTTT. Complete variable domain (other parts from reference TRBV5-1 and TRBJ2-3): KAGVTQTPRYLIKTRGQQVTLSCSPISGHRSVSWYQQTPGQGLQFLFEYFSETQRNKGNFPGRFSGRQFSNSRSEMNVSTLELGDSALYLCASRFSGRGDTQYFGPGTRLTVL.